Shown below are 27 T cell receptor beta chains from a single sample sequenced in a study of OX40 agonist ivuxolimab in advanced cancers. Profiling relied on immunoSEQ multiplex PCR, and the TCRdb table lists in-frame clones only, not all of them. The table includes some 78,000 clones, 92% detected once. The sample was CD4+ or CD8+ T cells sorted from blood, taken in a trial of the OX40 agonist ivuxolimab. The receptor source for this set is an adult with an advanced solid tumor such as melanoma, head and neck, liver or kidney cancer.

The chain couples TRBV19 to TRBJ2-3, with TRBD2 as a possible D gene (5 bases). Germline CDR1 LNHDA, CDR2 SQIVND (reference sequence). V lost 5 bases, J lost 4 bases, and 13 bases lay in between. The CDR3 spans 14 residues. The CDR3 DNA reads as TGTGCCAGTAGTTCCCGGACTGTGGCAGATACGCAGTATTTT. This sequence encodes CASSSRTVADTQYF.

V is TRBV11-1 and J is TRBJ2-1, with D possibly matching TRBD1 (6 bases). Germline V gene data show CDR1 as SGHAT and CDR2 as FQDESV (reference sequence). The CDR3 runs 13 residues. The V and J ends lost 4 bases and 5 bases respectively, with 9 bases between them. This CDR3 reads CASSSWTDNEQFF. The CDR3 DNA sequence: TGTGCCAGCAGCTCTTGGACAGACAATGAGCAGTTCTTC. Full variable domain (missing parts from reference TRBV11-1 and TRBJ2-1): EAEVAQSPRYKITEKSQAVAFWCDPISGHATLYWYRQILGQGPELLVQFQDESVVDDSQLPKDRFSAERLKGVDSTLKIQPAELGDSAMYLCASSSWTDNEQFFGPGTRLTVL.

The chain uses TRBV5-1 and TRBJ2-1; no clear D. Trimming took 4 bases from V and 2 from J, leaving 10 bases between them. CDR1 SGHRS and CDR2 YFSETQ come from the germline V gene. The CDR3 has 14 residues. The CDR3 region is CASSPVLAYNEQFF. The DNA of the CDR3 is TGCGCCAGCAGCCCAGTTTTAGCCTACAATGAGCAGTTCTTC.

The V gene is TRBV18, the J gene TRBJ1-5; D unclear. Germline V gene sequence: CDR1 KGHSH, CDR2 LQKENI. CDR3 length equals 14 residues. V was clipped by 6 bases and J by 4 bases, with 13 bases between them. The CDR3 DNA is TGTGCCAGCTCCCCGCTAGACGAGAATCAGCCCCAGCATTTT. Translating gives CASSPLDENQPQHF.

Written as DNA, the CDR3 is TGCGCCAGCCGTTCGGTAACGGGAATCTACGAGCAGTACTTC. It is translated as CASRSVTGIYEQYF. The V call is TRBV4-1, the J call TRBJ2-7; TRBD2 might be the D (5 bases). CDR1 and CDR2 (germline): MGHRA, YSYEKL. V was pared by 8 bases and J by 3 bases, with 17 bases between. The CDR3 has 14 amino acids.

The J gene is TRBJ1-1, the V gene TRBV5-1, with a weak D call TRBD1 (5 bases). CDR3 size: 14 residues. With 4 bases removed from V and 6 bases from J, the gap between germline ends came to 16 bases. Germline V gene data show CDR1 as SGHRS and CDR2 as YFSETQ. CDR3: CASSPRWQGAEAFF. CDR3 nucleotides: TGCGCCAGCAGCCCCCGGTGGCAGGGAGCTGAAGCTTTCTTT.

This chain's CDR3 is CASSFSRGDLAKNIQYF. Written as DNA, the CDR3 is TGTGCCAGCAGTTTCTCCCGCGGAGATCTAGCCAAAAACATTCAGTACTTC. The rearrangement links TRBV28 to TRBJ2-4, with D hard to call. Germline assignment: CDR1 MDHEN and CDR2 SYDVKM. The CDR3 contains 17 residues. V was clipped by 3 bases and J by 0 bases, with 15 bases between them.

This chain connects TRBV6-1 to TRBJ1-5, with D unresolved. CDR3 length: 12 residues. CDR1 and CDR2 (germline): MNHNS, SASEGT. V was cut by 6 bases and J by 8 bases, with 11 bases left in between. CDR3 DNA sequence: TGTGCCAGCAGGAGAACTGTTGAGCCCCAGCATTTT. Its protein product is CASRRTVEPQHF.

The V call is TRBV5-1, the J call TRBJ2-3, with D uncertain. Germline values: CDR1 SGHRS, CDR2 YFSETQ. The V end was cut by 0 bases, the J end by 6 bases, with 11 bases between. The length of the CDR3 is 14 residues. The DNA of the CDR3 is TGCGCCAGCAGCTTGGCCGGATTGGAGGATACGCAGTATTTT. Translated: CASSLAGLEDTQYF. The full variable domain, its missing parts supplied by reference TRBV5-1 and TRBJ2-3, is KAGVTQTPRYLIKTRGQQVTLSCSPISGHRSVSWYQQTPGQGLQFLFEYFSETQRNKGNFPGRFSGRQFSNSRSEMNVSTLELGDSALYLCASSLAGLEDTQYFGPGTRLTVL.

The chain uses TRBV7-2 and TRBJ1-1; D not resolved. V gave up 1 base and J gave up 3 bases, with 9 bases separating them. This CDR3 spans 14 amino acids. Germline V gene sequence: CDR1 SGHTA, CDR2 FQGNSA. In DNA, the CDR3 is TGTGCCAGCAGCTTAGAGGGCGGAGACACTGAAGCTTTCTTT. It specifies CASSLEGGDTEAFF.

The chain links TRBV6-5 to TRBJ1-1; D ambiguous. V was pared by 0 bases and J by 5 bases, with 10 bases between. Germline V gene lookup returns CDR1 MNHEY and CDR2 SVGAGI. CDR3 length: 14 residues. For the CDR3, the DNA is TGTGCCAGCAGTTACTCGAGTGGTGGGACTGAAGCTTTCTTT. This sequence encodes CASSYSSGGTEAFF.

V gene TRBV13 combines with J gene TRBJ2-3; D assignment may be TRBD1 or TRBD2 (5 bases each). V was shortened by 4 bases and J by 13 bases, with 15 bases between the two germline ends. This CDR3 region has 12 residues. CDR1 is PRHDT and CDR2 is FYEKMQ in the germline V gene (reference sequence). CDR3 sequence (DNA): TGTGCCAGCAGCTCCTTCCCGGGGCCTAAGTATTTT. It specifies CASSSFPGPKYF.

This chain joins TRBV5-1 and TRBJ2-1; weak D call: TRBD1 (6 bases). The CDR3 contains 15 residues. CDR1 is SGHRS, CDR2 YFSETQ, per germline. Trimming took off 4 bases at V and 7 bases at J, with 18 bases between the two ends. In DNA form, the CDR3 reads TGCGCCAGCAGCCTACAGGGAATTGGAAGGAATGAGCAGTTCTTC. It codes for CASSLQGIGRNEQFF. Full variable domain (outside the CDR3, taken from reference TRBV5-1 and TRBJ2-1): KAGVTQTPRYLIKTRGQQVTLSCSPISGHRSVSWYQQTPGQGLQFLFEYFSETQRNKGNFPGRFSGRQFSNSRSEMNVSTLELGDSALYLCASSLQGIGRNEQFFGPGTRLTVL.

The chain uses TRBV5-1 and TRBJ2-3; TRBD1 agrees at 9 bases. Germline values: CDR1 SGHRS, CDR2 YFSETQ. Losses at the gene ends were 4 bases for V and 8 bases for J; bases not matched to a gene: 2. CDR3 size: 12 residues. The CDR3 here is CASSMDRGTQYF. The CDR3 DNA reads TGCGCCAGCAGCATGGACAGGGGTACGCAGTATTTT.

The J gene is TRBJ1-3, the V gene TRBV18, with unresolved D. Germline loops: CDR1 KGHSH, CDR2 LQKENI. Trimming shortened V by 0 bases and J by 0 bases, and 12 bases separated the two germline ends. The CDR3 length is 17 residues. The chain's CDR3 is CASSPPNIQNSGNTIYF. In DNA, the CDR3 is TGTGCCAGCTCACCACCGAACATTCAGAACTCTGGAAACACCATATATTTT.

This clone occurred a few times. J is TRBJ1-4 and V is TRBV10-3; D gene unclear. V dropped 8 bases and J dropped 8 bases, with 9 bases sitting between them. CDR1 is ENHRY, CDR2 SYGVKD, per germline. The CDR3 is made up of 11 amino acids. The CDR3 coding sequence is TGTGCCATCGGAAGAGGAGAAAAACTGTTTTTT. Protein: CAIGRGEKLFF.

The chain couples TRBV18 to TRBJ1-1; D is ambiguous. CDR1 is KGHSH and CDR2 is LQKENI in the germline V gene. Between the trimmed V and J ends, which lost 6 bases and 1 base, there was a span of 15 bases. The CDR3 totals 15 residues. CDR3 in amino acids: CASSDNRAANTEAFF. The CDR3 bases are TGTGCCAGCTCCGATAATAGGGCCGCGAACACTGAAGCTTTCTTT.

In this sample, this clone turned up a few times. This chain connects TRBV7-6 to TRBJ1-1; D call uncertain. Germline assignment: CDR1 SGHVS and CDR2 FNYEAQ. The length of the CDR3 is 13 residues. Trimming pared 0 bases from V and 7 bases from J, leaving 9 bases between. CDR3 in amino acids: CASSLASVDEAFF. CDR3 in DNA: TGTGCCAGCAGCTTAGCGTCGGTCGATGAAGCTTTCTTT.

This clone is a singleton in its sample. The genes are TRBV7-2 and TRBJ1-2; 9 positions agree with TRBD1. The CDR3 is made up of 13 amino acids. Germline lookup yields CDR1 SGHTA and CDR2 FQGNSA. V lost 5 bases and J lost 8; bases outside the gene matches: 6. CDR3 in DNA: TGTGCCAGCAGCCCGGGACAGGGCAGAGGCTACACCTTC. This sequence encodes CASSPGQGRGYTF.

This clone was counted between two and nine times. The chain employs TRBV7-6 and TRBJ1-1, with no clear D. Germline CDR1 and CDR2: SGHVS and FNYEAQ. V gave up 4 bases and J gave up 0 bases, with 6 bases separating them. CDR3 length: 13 residues. In DNA form, the CDR3 reads TGTGCCAGCAGCTCAAGGTTGAACACTGAAGCTTTCTTT. The encoded protein is CASSSRLNTEAFF. The whole variable domain, remainder taken from reference TRBV7-6 and TRBJ1-1, is GAGVSQSPRYKVTKRGQDVALRCDPISGHVSLYWYRQALGQGPEFLTYFNYEAQQDKSGLPNDRFSAERPEGSISTLTIQRTEQRDSAMYRCASSSRLNTEAFFGQGTRLTVV.

This clone was counted between two and nine times. The gene calls are TRBV19 and TRBJ2-7; D unclear. Trimming took off 4 bases at V and 7 bases at J, with 11 bases between the two ends. The germline gives CDR1 LNHDA, CDR2 SQIVND (reference sequence). The CDR3 spans 12 residues. CDR3 sequence reads: CASSTETREQYF. The CDR3 nucleotides are TGTGCCAGTAGTACCGAGACTCGGGAGCAGTACTTC.

On this clone itself: The junction does not match germline at one end; this may be a read error. V gene TRBV27 combines with J gene TRBJ2-1; no firm D call. CDR1 MNHEY and CDR2 SMNVEV come from the germline V gene (reference sequence). The CDR3 covers 14 residues. DNA for the CDR3: TGTGTCAGCAGTTACCTGGGCTCCTACAATGAGCAGTTCTTC. Protein sequence: CVSSYLGSYNEQFF.

The rearrangement joins TRBV5-1 to TRBJ2-7; D ambiguous. Trimming stripped 3 bases from V and 6 bases from J, with 25 bases between. Germline V gives CDR1 SGHRS, CDR2 YFSETQ. The CDR3 sequence is 17 residues long. The CDR3 sequence is CASSSSFGRAILGEQYF. The DNA for the CDR3 is TGCGCCAGCAGCTCCTCTTTCGGTAGGGCGATCCTTGGCGAGCAGTACTTC.

V usage is TRBV29-1 and J usage is TRBJ1-2; D unresolved. Germline CDR1 SQVTM, CDR2 ANQGSEA. Trimming cost V 3 bases and J 4 bases, with 9 bases left between them. There are 12 residues in the CDR3. The CDR3 bases are TGCAGCGTTGATGTTTTGCTCTATGGCTACACCTTC. It translates to CSVDVLLYGYTF.

The chain links TRBV10-3 to TRBJ1-6; D is unclear. The germline gives CDR1 ENHRY, CDR2 SYGVKD. The CDR3 loop spans 14 amino acids. V dropped 0 bases and J dropped 1 base, with 1 base sitting between them. The CDR3 DNA reads TGTGCCATCAGTGAGTCGTCCTATAATTCACCCCTCCACTTT. Translation: CAISESSYNSPLHF.

The CDR3 sequence: CASRRNNEQFF. CDR3 bases: TGTGCCAGCAGGAGGAACAATGAGCAGTTCTTC. The chain combines TRBV28 with TRBJ2-1; D unresolved. The CDR3 length is 11 residues. Germline V CDR1 and CDR2: MDHEN, SYDVKM. V lost 6 bases to trimming and J lost 5 bases, with 5 bases between them.

The rearrangement links TRBV4-1 to TRBJ2-1; the D is unclear. V lost 1 base and J 7 bases, leaving 17 bases between the germline ends. This CDR3 has 16 residues. The germline gives CDR1 MGHRA, CDR2 YSYEKL. The CDR3: CASSQVPGHTENEQFF. The CDR3 DNA reads as TGCGCCAGCAGCCAAGTGCCGGGTCACACGGAAAATGAGCAGTTCTTC.